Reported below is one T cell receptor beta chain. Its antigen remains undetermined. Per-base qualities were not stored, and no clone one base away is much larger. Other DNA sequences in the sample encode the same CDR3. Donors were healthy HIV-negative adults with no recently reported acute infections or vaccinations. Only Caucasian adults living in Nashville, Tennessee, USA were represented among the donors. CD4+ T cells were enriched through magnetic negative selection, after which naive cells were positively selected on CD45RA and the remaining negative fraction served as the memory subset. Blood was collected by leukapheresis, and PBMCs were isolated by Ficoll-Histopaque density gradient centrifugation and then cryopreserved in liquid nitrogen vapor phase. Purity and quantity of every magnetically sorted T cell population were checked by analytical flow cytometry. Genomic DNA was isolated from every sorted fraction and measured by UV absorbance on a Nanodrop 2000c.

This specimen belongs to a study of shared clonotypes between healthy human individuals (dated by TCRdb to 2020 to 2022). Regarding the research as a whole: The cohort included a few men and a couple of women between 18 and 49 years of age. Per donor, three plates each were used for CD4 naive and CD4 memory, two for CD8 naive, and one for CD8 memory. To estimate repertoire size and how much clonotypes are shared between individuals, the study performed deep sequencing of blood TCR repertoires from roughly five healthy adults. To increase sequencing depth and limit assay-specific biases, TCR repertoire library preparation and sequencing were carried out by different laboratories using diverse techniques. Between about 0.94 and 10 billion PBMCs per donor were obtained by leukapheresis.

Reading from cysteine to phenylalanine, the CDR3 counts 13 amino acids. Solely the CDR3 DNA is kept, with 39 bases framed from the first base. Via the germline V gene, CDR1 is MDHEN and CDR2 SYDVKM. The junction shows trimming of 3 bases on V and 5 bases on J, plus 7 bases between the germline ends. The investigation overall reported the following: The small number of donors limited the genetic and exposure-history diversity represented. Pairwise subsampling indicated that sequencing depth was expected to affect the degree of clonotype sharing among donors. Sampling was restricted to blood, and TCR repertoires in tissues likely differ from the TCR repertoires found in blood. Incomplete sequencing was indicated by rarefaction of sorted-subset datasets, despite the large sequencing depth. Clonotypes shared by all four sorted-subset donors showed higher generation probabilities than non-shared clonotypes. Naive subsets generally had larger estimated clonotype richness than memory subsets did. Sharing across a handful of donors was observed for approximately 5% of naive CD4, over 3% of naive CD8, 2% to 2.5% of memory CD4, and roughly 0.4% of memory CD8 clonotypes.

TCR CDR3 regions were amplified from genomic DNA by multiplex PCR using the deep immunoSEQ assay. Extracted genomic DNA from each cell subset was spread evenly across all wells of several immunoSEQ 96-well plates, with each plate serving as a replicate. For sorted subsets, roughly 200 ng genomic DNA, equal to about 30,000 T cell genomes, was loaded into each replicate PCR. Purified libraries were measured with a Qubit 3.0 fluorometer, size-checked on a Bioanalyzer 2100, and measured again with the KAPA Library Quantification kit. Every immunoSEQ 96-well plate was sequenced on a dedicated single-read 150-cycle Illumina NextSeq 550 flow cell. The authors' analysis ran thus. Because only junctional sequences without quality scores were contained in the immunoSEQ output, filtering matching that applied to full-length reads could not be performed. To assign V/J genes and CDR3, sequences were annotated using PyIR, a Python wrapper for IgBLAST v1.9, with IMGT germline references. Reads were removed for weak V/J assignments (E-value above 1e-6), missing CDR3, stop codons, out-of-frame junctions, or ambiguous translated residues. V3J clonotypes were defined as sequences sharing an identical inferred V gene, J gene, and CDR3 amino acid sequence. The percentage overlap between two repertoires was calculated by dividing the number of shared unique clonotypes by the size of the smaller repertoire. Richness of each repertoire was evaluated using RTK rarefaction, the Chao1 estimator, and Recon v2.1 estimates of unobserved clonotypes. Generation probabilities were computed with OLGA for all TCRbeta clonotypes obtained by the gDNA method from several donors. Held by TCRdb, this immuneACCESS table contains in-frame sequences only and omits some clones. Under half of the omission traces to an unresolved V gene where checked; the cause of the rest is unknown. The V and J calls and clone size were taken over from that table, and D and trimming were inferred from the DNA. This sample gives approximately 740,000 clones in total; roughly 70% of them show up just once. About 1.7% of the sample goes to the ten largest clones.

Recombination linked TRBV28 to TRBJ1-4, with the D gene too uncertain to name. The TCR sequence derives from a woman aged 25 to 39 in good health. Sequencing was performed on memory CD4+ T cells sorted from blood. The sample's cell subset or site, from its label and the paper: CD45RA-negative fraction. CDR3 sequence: CASSLGRNEKLFF. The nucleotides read TGTGCCAGCAGTTTGGGGAGGAATGAAAAACTGTTTTTT.